Only a few counts were recorded for the clone carrying this T cell receptor beta chain. Its antigen is undetermined. With 4 bases removed from V and 0 bases from J, the gap between germline ends came to 7 bases. This CDR3 has 13 residues. CDR1 SQVTM and CDR2 ANQGSEA come from the germline V gene. This sample was included in a study of CD8+ T cells in alopecia areata. Study results and limitations: With patients, TCR sharing proved less clear than in mice, a difference possibly related to HLA.

Sequencing relied on a cDNA template that was reverse transcribed from extracted RNA. Libraries were prepared by immunoSEQ multiplex PCR; TCRdb keeps only in-frame clonotypes and omits some of them. The sample includes 110,000 or so clones, roughly 66% of them seen just once. This sequence was found in a human donor in good health. Sequenced material: CD4+ T cells sorted from blood. This rearrangement joins TRBV29-1 to TRBJ2-1; possibly TRBD2 for D (6 bases). CDR3 coding DNA: TGCAGCGTTGTCGGGGGCTCCTACAATGAGCAGTTCTTC. Its translation: CSVVGGSYNEQFF.